This T cell receptor beta chain was documented in a study of OX40 agonist ivuxolimab in advanced cancers. Across the whole study: Patients assigned to dose escalation were diagnosed with hepatocellular carcinoma, melanoma, renal cell or head and neck cancer. General observations from the study: Both CD4+ and CD8+ T cell populations in blood had undergone clonal expansion by week 6 at 0.1 to 3.0 mg/kg. On average, CD8+ T cells had more expanded clones than CD4+. The expanded peripheral T cells' antigen specificity was not determined.

Note on this clone: Its antigen remains unidentified.

The assay was immunoSEQ multiplex PCR, and TCRdb's table has in-frame clones only and misses some. This table has about 94,000 clones, about 88% appearing once. V was pared by 1 base and J by 1 base, with 3 bases between. CDR1 and CDR2 from the germline V gene are LGHNA and YNFKEQ. The CDR3 length is 13 residues. The source was CD4+ or CD8+ T cells sorted from blood, collected in a trial of the OX40 agonist ivuxolimab. V usage is TRBV4-2 and J usage is TRBJ2-3; D is uncertain. This TCR derives from an adult with an advanced solid tumor such as melanoma, head and neck, liver or kidney cancer. This CDR3 is CASSQVGTDTQYF. CDR3 in DNA: TGTGCCAGCAGCCAAGTAGGCACAGATACGCAGTATTTT.